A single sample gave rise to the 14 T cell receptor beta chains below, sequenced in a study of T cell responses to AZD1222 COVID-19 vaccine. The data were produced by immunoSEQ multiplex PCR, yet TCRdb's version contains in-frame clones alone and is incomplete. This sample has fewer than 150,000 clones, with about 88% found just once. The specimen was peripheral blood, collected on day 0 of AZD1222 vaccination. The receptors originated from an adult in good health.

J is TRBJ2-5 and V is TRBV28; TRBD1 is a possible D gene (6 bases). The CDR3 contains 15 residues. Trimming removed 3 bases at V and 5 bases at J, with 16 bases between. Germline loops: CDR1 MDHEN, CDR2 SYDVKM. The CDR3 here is CASSLLDSLGETQYF. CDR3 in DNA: TGTGCCAGCAGTTTGCTGGACAGTCTGGGGGAGACCCAGTACTTC.

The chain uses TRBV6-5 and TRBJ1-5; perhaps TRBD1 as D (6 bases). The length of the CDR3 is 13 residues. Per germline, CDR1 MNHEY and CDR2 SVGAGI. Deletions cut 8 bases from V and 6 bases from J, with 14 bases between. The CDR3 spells CASEGGHSQPQHF. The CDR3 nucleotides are TGTGCCAGCGAGGGGGGGCATAGTCAGCCCCAGCATTTT.

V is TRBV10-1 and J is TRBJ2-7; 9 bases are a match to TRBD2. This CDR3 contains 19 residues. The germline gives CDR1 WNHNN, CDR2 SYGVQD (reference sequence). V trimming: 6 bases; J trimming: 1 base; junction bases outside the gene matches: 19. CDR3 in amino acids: CASRGEGGLAGKNSYEQYF. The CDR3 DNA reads TGCGCCAGCAGGGGGGAAGGGGGCCTAGCGGGAAAAAATTCCTACGAGCAGTACTTC.

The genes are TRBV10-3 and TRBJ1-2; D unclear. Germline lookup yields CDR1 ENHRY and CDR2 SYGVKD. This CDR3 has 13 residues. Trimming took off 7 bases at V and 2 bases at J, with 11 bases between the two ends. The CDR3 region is CAIMRERNYGYTF. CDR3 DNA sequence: TGTGCCATCATGCGGGAGCGCAACTATGGCTACACCTTC.

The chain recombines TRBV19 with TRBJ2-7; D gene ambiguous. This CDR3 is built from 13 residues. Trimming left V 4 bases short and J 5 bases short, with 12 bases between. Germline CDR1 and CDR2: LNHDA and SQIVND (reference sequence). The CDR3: CASSSPQLDEQYF. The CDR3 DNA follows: TGTGCCAGTAGTAGCCCTCAGCTGGACGAGCAGTACTTC. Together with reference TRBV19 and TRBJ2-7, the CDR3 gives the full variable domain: DGGITQSPKYLFRKEGQNVTLSCEQNLNHDAMYWYRQDPGQGLRLIYYSQIVNDFQKGDIAEGYSVSREKKESFPLTVTSAQKNPTAFYLCASSSPQLDEQYFGPGTRLTVT.

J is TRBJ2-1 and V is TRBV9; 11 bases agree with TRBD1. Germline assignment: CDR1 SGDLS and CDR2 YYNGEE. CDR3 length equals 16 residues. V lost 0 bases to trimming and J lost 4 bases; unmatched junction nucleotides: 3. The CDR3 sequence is CASSVVGTGGYNEQFF. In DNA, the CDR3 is TGTGCCAGCAGCGTAGTTGGGACAGGGGGGTACAATGAGCAGTTCTTC.

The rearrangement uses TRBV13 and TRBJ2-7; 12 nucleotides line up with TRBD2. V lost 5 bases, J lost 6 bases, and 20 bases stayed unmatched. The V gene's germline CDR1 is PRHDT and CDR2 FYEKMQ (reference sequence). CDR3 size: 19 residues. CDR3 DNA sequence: TGTGCCAGCAGCCCCTGGCGACTAGCGGGGGCCCCCCTAGGAGTCGAGCAGTACTTC. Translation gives CASSPWRLAGAPLGVEQYF.

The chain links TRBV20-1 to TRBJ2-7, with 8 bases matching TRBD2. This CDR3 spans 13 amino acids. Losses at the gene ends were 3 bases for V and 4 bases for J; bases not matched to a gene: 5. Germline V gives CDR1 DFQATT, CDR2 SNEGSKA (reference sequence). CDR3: CSASGTRYYEQYF. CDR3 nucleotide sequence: TGCAGTGCTAGTGGGACTAGATATTACGAGCAGTACTTC.

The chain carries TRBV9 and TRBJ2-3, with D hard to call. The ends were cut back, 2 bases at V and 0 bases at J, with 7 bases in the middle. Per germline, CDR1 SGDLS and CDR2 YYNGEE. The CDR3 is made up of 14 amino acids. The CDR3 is CASSVQVSTDTQYF. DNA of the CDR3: TGTGCCAGCAGCGTCCAGGTTAGCACAGATACGCAGTATTTT.

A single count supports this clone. The CDR3 loop is CASSFQGTGGGTGELFF. The DNA for the CDR3 is TGCGCCAGCAGCTTCCAGGGGACAGGGGGCGGAACCGGGGAGCTGTTTTTT. The chain employs TRBV4-1 and TRBJ2-2, with TRBD1 identical over 12 bases. Per germline, CDR1 MGHRA and CDR2 YSYEKL. The CDR3 loop spans 17 amino acids. With 5 bases clipped from V and 5 bases from J, the junction kept 9 bases outside the gene matches.

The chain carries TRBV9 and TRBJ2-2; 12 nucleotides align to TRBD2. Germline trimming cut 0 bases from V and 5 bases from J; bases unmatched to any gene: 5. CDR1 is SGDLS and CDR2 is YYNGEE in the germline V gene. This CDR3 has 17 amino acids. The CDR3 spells CASSVVPLAGGTGELFF. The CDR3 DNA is TGTGCCAGCAGCGTAGTCCCCCTAGCGGGGGGGACCGGGGAGCTGTTTTTT.

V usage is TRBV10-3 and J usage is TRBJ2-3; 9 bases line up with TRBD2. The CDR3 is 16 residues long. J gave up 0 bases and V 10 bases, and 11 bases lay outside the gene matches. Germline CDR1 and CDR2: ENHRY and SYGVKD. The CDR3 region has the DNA TGTGCCACCTTAGGGAGGACTAGCGAGAGCACAGATACGCAGTATTTT. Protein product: CATLGRTSESTDTQYF.

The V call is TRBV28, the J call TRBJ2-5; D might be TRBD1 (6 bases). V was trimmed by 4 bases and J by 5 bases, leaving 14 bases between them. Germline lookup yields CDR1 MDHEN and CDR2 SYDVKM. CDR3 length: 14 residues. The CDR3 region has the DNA TGTGCCAGCAGTTGGCACAGGGTTGCGGAGACCCAGTACTTC. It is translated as CASSWHRVAETQYF.

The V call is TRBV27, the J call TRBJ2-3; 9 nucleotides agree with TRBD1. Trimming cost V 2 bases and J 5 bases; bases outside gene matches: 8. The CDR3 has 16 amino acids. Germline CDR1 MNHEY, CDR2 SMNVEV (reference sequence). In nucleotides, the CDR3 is TGTGCCAGCAGTTTAAGGGGACAGGGTAGTGTAGATACGCAGTATTTT. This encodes CASSLRGQGSVDTQYF.